Listed here is a single T cell receptor (beta chain). The data derive from a study of T cells in Graves' hyperthyroidism and ophthalmopathy. The source material, RNA transcripts, was used to amplify TCR beta CDR3 regions. TCR CDR3 underwent first-round RT-PCR with the HTBI primer set. TCRdb passed the multiplex PCR reads through MiXCR, listing each CDR3 protein once. The data show approximately 690,000 distinct CDR3 sequences, around 15% seen once. Germline V gene data show CDR1 as SGHRS and CDR2 as YFSETQ. The CDR3 is 17 residues long. The V gene lost 0 bases and the J gene lost 3 bases, with 19 bases spanning the gap.

The clonotype originates from a woman aged 45-60 years with Graves' ophthalmopathy. Sequencing was carried out using blood. The genes are TRBV5-1 and TRBJ2-7; perhaps TRBD2 as D (5 bases). This CDR3 is CASSLVPPGSGNYEQYF. Here the CDR3 DNA reads TGCGCCAGCAGCTTGGTCCCCCCGGGATCGGGGAACTACGAGCAGTACTTC.